The 10 T cell receptor beta chains below all came from one sample that was sequenced in a study of blood T cell repertoires in COVID-19. Here immunoSEQ multiplex PCR was the method, and the copy in TCRdb shows in-frame clones only, minus some. In the table there are fewer than 350,000 clones, 70% to 90% of which are singletons. The sample consisted of PBMCs or T cells enriched from blood (not recorded which). The receptors derive from a man aged 25-40 years who had recovered from COVID-19.

The V gene is TRBV7-9, the J gene TRBJ2-1; 11 nucleotides align to TRBD2. V was pared by 5 bases and J by 4 bases, with 4 bases of the junction left unmatched. The CDR3 spans 15 residues. The V gene's germline CDR1 is SEHNR and CDR2 FQNEAQ (reference sequence). Here the CDR3 reads CASSLGTSGYNEQFF. The CDR3 DNA follows: TGTGCCAGCAGCCTCGGGACTAGCGGTTACAATGAGCAGTTCTTC. The full variable domain, rest sourced from reference TRBV7-9 and TRBJ2-1, is DTGVSQNPRHKITKRGQNVTFRCDPISEHNRLYWYRQTLGQGPEFLTYFQNEAQLEKSRLLSDRFSAERPKGSFSTLEIQRTEQGDSAMYLCASSLGTSGYNEQFFGPGTRLTVL.

The chain links TRBV2 to TRBJ2-2; 7 bases are shared with TRBD1. Looked up from germline, CDR1 is SNHLY and CDR2 is FYNNEI. The CDR3 loop spans 17 amino acids. V lost 8 bases and J lost 6; bases outside the gene matches: 18. CDR3 coding DNA: TGTGCCAGCGACAGACAGGGAGTTGTTAGGGGCTCCGGGGAGCTGTTTTTT. This codes for CASDRQGVVRGSGELFF.

The chain uses TRBV30 and TRBJ1-5; perhaps TRBD1 as D (5 bases). Germline V gives CDR1 GTSNPN, CDR2 SVGIG (reference sequence). The ends were cut back, 0 bases at V and 4 bases at J, with 10 bases in the middle. This CDR3 comprises 14 residues. Written as DNA, the CDR3 is TGTGCCTGGAGTGTCGAGGCAGGGAATCAGCCCCAGCATTTT. Translating it yields CAWSVEAGNQPQHF.

This chain joins TRBV9 and TRBJ2-1; 11 bases are a match to TRBD2. The V gene's germline CDR1 is SGDLS and CDR2 YYNGEE. CDR3 size: 16 residues. The trim removed 2 bases at V and 4 bases at J, leaving 5 bases unmatched. CDR3 DNA sequence: TGTGCCAGCAGCGTCTCGACTAGCGGGGCGTACAATGAGCAGTTCTTC. Amino acid sequence: CASSVSTSGAYNEQFF.

The rearrangement uses TRBV4-2 and TRBJ1-2, with TRBD1 as a possible D gene (5 bases). Trimming shortened V by 0 bases and J by 0 bases, and 17 bases separated the two germline ends. There are 18 residues in the CDR3. Germline V gene lookup returns CDR1 LGHNA and CDR2 YNFKEQ. CDR3 loop: CASSQDKTHRPPNYGYTF. CDR3 DNA: TGTGCCAGCAGCCAAGATAAAACCCACAGGCCCCCTAACTATGGCTACACCTTC.

The gene calls are TRBV4-2 and TRBJ2-6; D possibly corresponds to TRBD1 (5 bases). From germline, CDR1 is LGHNA and CDR2 YNFKEQ. This CDR3 contains 15 residues. Trimming took 3 bases from V and 4 from J, leaving 10 bases between them. The DNA for the CDR3 is TGTGCCAGCAGCCATGATCAGGGAGGGGCCAACGTCCTGACTTTC. This codes for CASSHDQGGANVLTF.

In this sample, this clone turned up a few times. The chain carries TRBV2 and TRBJ1-6; no clear D. Germline lookup yields CDR1 SNHLY and CDR2 FYNNEI. The CDR3 extends over 15 amino acids. Deletions cut 1 base from V and 7 bases from J, with 11 bases between. This chain's CDR3 is CASSEGPSPNSPLHF. CDR3 coding DNA: TGTGCCAGCAGTGAAGGCCCAAGCCCAAATTCACCCCTCCACTTT.

The chain uses TRBV19 and TRBJ2-7; 7 nucleotides align to TRBD2. Germline CDR1 LNHDA, CDR2 SQIVND (reference sequence). CDR3 length equals 12 residues. V shed 6 bases, J shed 3 bases, and the junction held 2 bases outside the gene matches. The CDR3 DNA reads as TGTGCCAGTAGCGGGAGGAACTACGAGCAGTACTTC. Its protein product is CASSGRNYEQYF.

The gene calls are TRBV30 and TRBJ1-1; D perhaps matches TRBD1 (6 bases). Trimming cost V 8 bases and J 3 bases, with 16 bases left between them. The CDR3 loop spans 13 amino acids. The germline V gene has CDR1 GTSNPN and CDR2 SVGIG (reference sequence). CDR3 residues: CAETTGFHTEAFF. The CDR3 DNA reads TGTGCCGAGACAACAGGGTTCCACACTGAAGCTTTCTTT.

J is TRBJ2-7 and V is TRBV29-1, with 9 positions matching TRBD1. The CDR3 is 13 amino acids. Germline lookup yields CDR1 SQVTM and CDR2 ANQGSEA. The junction had 9 bases not matched to a gene; V was cut back by 6 bases and J by 6 bases. DNA for the CDR3: TGCAGCGTGGGGACAGGGTTTGAGGCCGAGCAGTACTTC. Protein sequence: CSVGTGFEAEQYF.